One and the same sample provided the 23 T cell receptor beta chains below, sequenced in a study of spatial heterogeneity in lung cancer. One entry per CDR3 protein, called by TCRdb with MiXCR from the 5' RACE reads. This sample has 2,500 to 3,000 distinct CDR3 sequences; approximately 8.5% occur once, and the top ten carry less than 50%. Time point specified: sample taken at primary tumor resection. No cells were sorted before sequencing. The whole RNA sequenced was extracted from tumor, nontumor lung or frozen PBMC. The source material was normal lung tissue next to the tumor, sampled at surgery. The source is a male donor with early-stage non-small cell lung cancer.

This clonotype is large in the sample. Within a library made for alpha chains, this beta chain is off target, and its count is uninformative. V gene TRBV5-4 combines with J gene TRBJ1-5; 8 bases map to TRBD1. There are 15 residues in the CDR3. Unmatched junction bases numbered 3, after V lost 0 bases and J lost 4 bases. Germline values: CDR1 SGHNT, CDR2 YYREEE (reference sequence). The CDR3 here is CASSLGTGGNQPQHF. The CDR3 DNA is TGTGCCAGCAGCTTGGGAACAGGGGGGAATCAGCCCCAGCATTTT.

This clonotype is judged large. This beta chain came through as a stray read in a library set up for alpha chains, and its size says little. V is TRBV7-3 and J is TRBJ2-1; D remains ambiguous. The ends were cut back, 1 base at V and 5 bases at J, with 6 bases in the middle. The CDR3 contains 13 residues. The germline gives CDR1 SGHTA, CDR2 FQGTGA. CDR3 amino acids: CASSLMADNEQFF. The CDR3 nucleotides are TGTGCCAGCAGCTTAATGGCGGACAATGAGCAGTTCTTC.

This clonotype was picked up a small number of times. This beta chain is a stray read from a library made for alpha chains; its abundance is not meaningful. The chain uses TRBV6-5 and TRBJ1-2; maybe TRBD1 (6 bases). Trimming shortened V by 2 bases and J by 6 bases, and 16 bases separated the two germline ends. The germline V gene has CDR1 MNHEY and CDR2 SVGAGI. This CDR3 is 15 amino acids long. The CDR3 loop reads CASSYPGQTTDGYTF. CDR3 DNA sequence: TGTGCCAGCAGTTACCCCGGACAGACCACAGATGGCTACACCTTC.

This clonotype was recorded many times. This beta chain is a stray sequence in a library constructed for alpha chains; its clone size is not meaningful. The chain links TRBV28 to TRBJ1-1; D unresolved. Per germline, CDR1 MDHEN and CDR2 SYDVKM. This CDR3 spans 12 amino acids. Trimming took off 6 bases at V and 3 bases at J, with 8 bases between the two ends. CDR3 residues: CASRPWDTEAFF. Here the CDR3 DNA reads TGTGCCAGCAGACCTTGGGACACTGAAGCTTTCTTT.

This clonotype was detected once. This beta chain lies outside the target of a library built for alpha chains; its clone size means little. The CDR3 bases are TGCAGTGCTAGCCTGGGGGCCGACACAGATACGCAGTATTTT. Translation: CSASLGADTDTQYF. The rearrangement links TRBV20-1 to TRBJ2-3, with a possible D match to TRBD1 (6 bases). Germline CDR1 reads DFQATT; CDR2 reads SNEGSKA (reference sequence). The CDR3 sequence is 14 residues long. V was pared by 3 bases and J by 2 bases, with 12 bases between.

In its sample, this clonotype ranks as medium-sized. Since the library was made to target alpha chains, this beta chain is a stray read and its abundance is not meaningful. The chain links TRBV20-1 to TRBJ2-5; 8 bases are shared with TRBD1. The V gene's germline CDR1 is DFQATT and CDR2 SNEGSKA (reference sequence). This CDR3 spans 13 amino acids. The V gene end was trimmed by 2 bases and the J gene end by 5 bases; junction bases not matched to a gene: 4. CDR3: CSARLTGGETQYF. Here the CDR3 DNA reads TGCAGTGCTAGACTCACAGGGGGTGAGACCCAGTACTTC.

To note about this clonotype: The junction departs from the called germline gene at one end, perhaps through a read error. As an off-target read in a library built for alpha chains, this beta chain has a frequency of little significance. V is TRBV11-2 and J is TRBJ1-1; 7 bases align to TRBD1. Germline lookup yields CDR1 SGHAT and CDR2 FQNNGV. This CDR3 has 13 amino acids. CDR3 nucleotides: TGTGCCAGCAGCACACAGGGGAGCACTGAAACTTTCTTT. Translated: CASSTQGSTETFF. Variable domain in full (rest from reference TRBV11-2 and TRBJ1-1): EAGVAQSPRYKIIEKRQSVAFWCNPISGHATLYWYQQILGQGPKLLIQFQNNGVVDDSQLPKDRFSAERLKGVDSTLKIQPAKLEDSAVYLCASSTQGSTETFFGQGTRLTVV.

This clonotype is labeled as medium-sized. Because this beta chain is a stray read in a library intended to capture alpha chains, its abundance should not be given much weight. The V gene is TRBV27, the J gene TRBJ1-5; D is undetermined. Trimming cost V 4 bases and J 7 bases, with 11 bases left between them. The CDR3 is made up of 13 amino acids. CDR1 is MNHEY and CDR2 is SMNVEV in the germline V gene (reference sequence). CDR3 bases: TGTGCCAGCAGTTACAAGGACGGGCAGCCCCAGCATTTT. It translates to CASSYKDGQPQHF.

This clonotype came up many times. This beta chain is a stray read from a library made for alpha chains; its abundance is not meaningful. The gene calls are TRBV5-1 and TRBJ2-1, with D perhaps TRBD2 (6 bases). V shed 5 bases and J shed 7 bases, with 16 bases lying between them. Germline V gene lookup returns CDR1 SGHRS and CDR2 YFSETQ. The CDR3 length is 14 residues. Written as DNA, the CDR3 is TGCGCCAGCAGGCTGGAGGGCTCGGGGAATGAGCAGTTCTTC. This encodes CASRLEGSGNEQFF.

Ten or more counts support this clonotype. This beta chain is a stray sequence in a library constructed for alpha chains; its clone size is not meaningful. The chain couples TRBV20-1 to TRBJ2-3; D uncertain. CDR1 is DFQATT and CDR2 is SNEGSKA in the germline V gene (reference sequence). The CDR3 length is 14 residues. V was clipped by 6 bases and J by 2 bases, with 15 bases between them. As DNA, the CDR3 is TGCAGTGCCATCAACAACATCGACACAGATACGCAGTATTTT. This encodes CSAINNIDTDTQYF.

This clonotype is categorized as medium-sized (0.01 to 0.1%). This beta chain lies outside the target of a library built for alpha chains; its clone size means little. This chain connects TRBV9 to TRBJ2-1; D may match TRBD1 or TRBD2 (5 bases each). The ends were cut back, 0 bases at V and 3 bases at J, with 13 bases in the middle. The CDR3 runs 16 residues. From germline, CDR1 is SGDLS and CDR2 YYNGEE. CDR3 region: CASSVAGASGYNEQFF. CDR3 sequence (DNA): TGTGCCAGCAGCGTAGCCGGGGCTAGTGGCTACAATGAGCAGTTCTTC.

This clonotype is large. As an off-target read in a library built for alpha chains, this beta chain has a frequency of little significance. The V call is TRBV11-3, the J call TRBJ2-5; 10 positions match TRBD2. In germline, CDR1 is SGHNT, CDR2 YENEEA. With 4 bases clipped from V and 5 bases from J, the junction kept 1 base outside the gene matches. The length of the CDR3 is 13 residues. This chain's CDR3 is CASSSSGSETQYF. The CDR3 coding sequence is TGTGCCAGCAGCTCTAGCGGGAGCGAGACCCAGTACTTC.

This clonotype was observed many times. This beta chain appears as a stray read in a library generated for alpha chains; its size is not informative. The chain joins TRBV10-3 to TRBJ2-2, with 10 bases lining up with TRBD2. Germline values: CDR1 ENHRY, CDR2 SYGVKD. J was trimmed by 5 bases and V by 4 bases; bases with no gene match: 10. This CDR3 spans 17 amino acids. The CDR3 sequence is CAISGISGTSETGELFF. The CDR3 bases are TGTGCCATCAGTGGAATTTCCGGGACTAGCGAAACCGGGGAGCTGTTTTTT.

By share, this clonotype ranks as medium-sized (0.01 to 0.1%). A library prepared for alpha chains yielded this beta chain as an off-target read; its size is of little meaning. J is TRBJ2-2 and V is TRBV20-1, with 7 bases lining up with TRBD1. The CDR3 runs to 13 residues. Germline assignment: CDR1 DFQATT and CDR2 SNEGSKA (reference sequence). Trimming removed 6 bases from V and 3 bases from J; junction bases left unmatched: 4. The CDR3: CSARGPYTGELFF. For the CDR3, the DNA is TGCAGTGCAAGGGGGCCCTACACCGGGGAGCTGTTTTTT.

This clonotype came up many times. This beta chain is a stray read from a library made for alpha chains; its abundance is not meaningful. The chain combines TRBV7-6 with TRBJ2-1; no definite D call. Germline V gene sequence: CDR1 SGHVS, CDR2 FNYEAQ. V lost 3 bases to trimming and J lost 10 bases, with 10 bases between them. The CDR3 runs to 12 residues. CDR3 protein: CASSFQTWEQFF. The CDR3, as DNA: TGTGCCAGCAGCTTCCAAACATGGGAGCAGTTCTTC.

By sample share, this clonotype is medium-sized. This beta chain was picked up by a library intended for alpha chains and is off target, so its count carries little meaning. CDR3 coding DNA: TGTGCCACCCACGGCGGGGGGGCGGGGCTCCCGGGCGAGCAGTACTTC. Its protein is CATHGGGAGLPGEQYF. This rearrangement joins TRBV7-2 to TRBJ2-7; TRBD2 agrees at 9 bases. V dropped 10 bases and J dropped 6; count of bases not matched to a gene: 19. In germline, CDR1 is SGHTA, CDR2 FQGNSA. The CDR3 totals 16 residues.

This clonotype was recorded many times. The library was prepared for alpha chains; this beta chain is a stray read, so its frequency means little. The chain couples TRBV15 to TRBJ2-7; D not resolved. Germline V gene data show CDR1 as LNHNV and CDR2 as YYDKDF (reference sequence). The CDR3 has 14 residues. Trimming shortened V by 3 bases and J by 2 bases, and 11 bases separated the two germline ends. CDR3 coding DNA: TGTGCCACCAGCAGTAGGGTGCCCCCCTACGAGCAGTACTTC. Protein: CATSSRVPPYEQYF. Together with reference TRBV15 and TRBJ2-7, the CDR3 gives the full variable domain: DAMVIQNPRYQVTQFGKPVTLSCSQTLNHNVMYWYQQKSSQAPKLLFHYYDKDFNNEADTPDNFQSRRPNTSFCFLDIRSPGLGDTAMYLCATSSRVPPYEQYFGPGTRLTVT.

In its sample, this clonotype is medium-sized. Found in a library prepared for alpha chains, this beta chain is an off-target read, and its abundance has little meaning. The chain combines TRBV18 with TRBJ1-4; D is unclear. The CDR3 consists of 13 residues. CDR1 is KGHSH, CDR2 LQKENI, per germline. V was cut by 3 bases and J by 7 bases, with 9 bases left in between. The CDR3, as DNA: TGTGCCAGCTCACCTCCAGCGTCTGAAAAACTGTTTTTT. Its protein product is CASSPPASEKLFF.

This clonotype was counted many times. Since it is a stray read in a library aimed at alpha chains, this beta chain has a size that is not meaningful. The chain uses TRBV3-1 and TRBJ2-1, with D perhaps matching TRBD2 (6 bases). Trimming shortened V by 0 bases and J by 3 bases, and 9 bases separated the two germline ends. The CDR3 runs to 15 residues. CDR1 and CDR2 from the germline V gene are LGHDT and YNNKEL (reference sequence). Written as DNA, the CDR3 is TGTGCCAGCAGCCAAGAGCCCGGGAGCTACAATGAGCAGTTCTTC. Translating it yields CASSQEPGSYNEQFF.

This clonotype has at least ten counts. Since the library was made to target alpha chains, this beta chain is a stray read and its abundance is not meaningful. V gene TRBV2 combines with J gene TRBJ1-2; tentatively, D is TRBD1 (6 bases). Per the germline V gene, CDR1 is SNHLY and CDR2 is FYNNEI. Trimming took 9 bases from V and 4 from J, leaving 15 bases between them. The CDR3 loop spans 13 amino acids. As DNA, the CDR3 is TGTGCCAGAAAAGGTACAGGGCTCTATGGCTACACCTTC. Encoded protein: CARKGTGLYGYTF.

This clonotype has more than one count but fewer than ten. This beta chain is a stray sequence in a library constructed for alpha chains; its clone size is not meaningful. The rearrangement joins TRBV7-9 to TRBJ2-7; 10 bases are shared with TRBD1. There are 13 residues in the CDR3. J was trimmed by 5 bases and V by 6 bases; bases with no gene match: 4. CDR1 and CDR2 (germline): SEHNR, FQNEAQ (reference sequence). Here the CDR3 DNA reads TGTGCCAGCAGGGGGACAGGGGTCAACGAGCAGTACTTC. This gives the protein CASRGTGVNEQYF. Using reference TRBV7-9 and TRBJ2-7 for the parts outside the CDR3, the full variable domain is DTGVSQNPRHKITKRGQNVTFRCDPISEHNRLYWYRQTLGQGPEFLTYFQNEAQLEKSRLLSDRFSAERPKGSFSTLEIQRTEQGDSAMYLCASRGTGVNEQYFGPGTRLTVT.

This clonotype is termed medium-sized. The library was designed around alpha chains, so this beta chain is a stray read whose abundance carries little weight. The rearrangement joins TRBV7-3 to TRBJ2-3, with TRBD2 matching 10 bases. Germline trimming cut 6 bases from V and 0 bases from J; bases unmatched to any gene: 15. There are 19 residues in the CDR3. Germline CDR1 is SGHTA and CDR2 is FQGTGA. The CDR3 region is CASRRSGAGGIDSTDTQYF. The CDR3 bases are TGTGCCAGCAGGAGGAGCGGAGCGGGAGGGATTGACAGCACAGATACGCAGTATTTT. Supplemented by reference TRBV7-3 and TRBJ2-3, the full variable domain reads GAGVSQTPSNKVTEKGKYVELRCDPISGHTALYWYRQSLGQGPEFLIYFQGTGAADDSGLPNDRFFAVRPEGSVSTLKIQRTERGDSAVYLCASRRSGAGGIDSTDTQYFGPGTRLTVL.

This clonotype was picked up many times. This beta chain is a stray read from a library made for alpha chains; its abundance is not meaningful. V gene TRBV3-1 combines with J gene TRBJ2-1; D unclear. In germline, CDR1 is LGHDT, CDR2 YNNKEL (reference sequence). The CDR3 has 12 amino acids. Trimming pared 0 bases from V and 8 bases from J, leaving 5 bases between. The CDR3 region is CASSQEVDEQFF. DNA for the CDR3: TGTGCCAGCAGCCAAGAAGTCGATGAGCAGTTCTTC.